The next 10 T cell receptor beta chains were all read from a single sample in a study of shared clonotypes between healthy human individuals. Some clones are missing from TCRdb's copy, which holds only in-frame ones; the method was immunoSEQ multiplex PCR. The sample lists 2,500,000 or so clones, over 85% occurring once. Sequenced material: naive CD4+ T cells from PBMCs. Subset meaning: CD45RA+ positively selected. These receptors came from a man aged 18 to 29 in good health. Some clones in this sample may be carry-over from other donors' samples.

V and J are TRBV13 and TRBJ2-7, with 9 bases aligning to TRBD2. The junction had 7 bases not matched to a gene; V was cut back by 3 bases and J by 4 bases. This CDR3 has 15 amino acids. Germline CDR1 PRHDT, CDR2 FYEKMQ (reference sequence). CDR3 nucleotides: TGTGCCAGCAGCTTGTGGCTAGCGGGAAGTTACGAGCAGTACTTC. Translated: CASSLWLAGSYEQYF.

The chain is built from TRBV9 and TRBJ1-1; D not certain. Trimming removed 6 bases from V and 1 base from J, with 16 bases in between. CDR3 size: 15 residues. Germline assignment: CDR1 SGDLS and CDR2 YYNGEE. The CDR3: CASNRDPGRNTEAFF. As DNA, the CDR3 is TGTGCCAGCAATCGCGATCCGGGGAGGAACACTGAAGCTTTCTTT.

This CDR3 is CASSVVSAGEQYF. The CDR3 DNA sequence: TGTGCCAGCAGCGTAGTCAGCGCCGGCGAGCAGTACTTC. V is TRBV9 and J is TRBJ2-7; unclear D gene. The V and J ends lost 0 bases and 6 bases respectively, with 10 bases between them. CDR1 is SGDLS, CDR2 YYNGEE, per germline. The CDR3 length is 13 residues.

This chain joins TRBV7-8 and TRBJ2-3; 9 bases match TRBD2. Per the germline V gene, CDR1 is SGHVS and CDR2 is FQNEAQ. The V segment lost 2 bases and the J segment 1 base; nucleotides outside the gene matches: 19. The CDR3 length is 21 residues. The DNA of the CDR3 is TGTGCCAGCAGCTTAACGCTGGAGTGGATTCTAGCGGGGCCCCGCACAGATACGCAGTATTTT. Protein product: CASSLTLEWILAGPRTDTQYF.

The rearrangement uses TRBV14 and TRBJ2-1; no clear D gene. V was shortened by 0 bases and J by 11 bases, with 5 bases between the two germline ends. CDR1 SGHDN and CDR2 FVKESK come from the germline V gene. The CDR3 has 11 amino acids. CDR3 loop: CASSQETKQFF. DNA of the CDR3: TGTGCCAGCAGCCAAGAAACAAAGCAGTTCTTC.

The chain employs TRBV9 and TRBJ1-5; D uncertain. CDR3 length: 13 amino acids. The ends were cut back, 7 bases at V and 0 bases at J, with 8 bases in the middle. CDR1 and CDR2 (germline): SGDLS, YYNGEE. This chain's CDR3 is CASGTHSNQPQHF. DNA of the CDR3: TGTGCCAGCGGCACCCATAGCAATCAGCCCCAGCATTTT.

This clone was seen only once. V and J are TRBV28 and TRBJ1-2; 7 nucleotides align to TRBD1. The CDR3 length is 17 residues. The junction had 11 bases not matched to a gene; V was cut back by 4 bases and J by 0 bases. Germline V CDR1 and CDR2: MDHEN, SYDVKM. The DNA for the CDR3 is TGTGCCAGCAGTTCCCTATCGACAGGGCAAGCTAACTATGGCTACACCTTC. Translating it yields CASSSLSTGQANYGYTF.

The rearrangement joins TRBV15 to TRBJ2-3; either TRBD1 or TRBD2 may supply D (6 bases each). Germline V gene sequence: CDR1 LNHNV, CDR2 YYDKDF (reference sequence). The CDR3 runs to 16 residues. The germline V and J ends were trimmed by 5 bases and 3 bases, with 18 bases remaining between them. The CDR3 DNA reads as TGTGCCACCAGCCGAACCCGGCAGGGGAGGACAGATACGCAGTATTTT. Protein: CATSRTRQGRTDTQYF. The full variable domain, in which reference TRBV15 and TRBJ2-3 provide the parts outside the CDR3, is DAMVIQNPRYQVTQFGKPVTLSCSQTLNHNVMYWYQQKSSQAPKLLFHYYDKDFNNEADTPDNFQSRRPNTSFCFLDIRSPGLGDTAMYLCATSRTRQGRTDTQYFGPGTRLTVL.

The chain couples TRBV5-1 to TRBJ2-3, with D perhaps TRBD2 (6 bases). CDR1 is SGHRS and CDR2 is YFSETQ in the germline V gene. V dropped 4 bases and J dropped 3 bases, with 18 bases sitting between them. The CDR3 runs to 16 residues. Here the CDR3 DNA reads TGCGCCAGCAGCAGGGTCGGCGGGGCTTCGACAGATACGCAGTATTTT. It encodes CASSRVGGASTDTQYF.

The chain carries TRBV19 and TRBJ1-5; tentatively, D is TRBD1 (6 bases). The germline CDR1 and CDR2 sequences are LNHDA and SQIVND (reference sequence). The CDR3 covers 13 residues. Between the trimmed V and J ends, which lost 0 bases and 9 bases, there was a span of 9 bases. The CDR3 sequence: CASSIEGGRPQHF. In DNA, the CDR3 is TGTGCCAGTAGTATAGAAGGGGGGAGGCCCCAGCATTTT.